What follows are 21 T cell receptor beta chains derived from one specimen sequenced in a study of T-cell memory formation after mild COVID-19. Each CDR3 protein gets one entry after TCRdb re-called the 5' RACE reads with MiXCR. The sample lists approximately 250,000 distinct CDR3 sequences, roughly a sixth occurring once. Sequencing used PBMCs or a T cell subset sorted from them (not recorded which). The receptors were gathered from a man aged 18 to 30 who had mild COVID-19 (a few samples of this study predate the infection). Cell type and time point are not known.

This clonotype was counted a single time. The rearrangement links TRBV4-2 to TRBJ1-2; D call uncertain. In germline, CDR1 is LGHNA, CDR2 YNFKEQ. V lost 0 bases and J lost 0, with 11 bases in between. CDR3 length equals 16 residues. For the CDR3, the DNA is TGTGCCAGCAGCCAAGATGTAGGGCAGCCTAACTATGGCTACACCTTC. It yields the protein CASSQDVGQPNYGYTF.

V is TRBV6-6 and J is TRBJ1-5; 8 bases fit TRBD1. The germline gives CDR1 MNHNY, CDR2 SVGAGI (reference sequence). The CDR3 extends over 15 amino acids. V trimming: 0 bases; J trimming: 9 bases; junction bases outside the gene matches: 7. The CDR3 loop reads CASSYSQGAYWPQHF. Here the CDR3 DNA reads TGTGCCAGCAGTTACTCGCAGGGGGCCTACTGGCCCCAGCATTTT.

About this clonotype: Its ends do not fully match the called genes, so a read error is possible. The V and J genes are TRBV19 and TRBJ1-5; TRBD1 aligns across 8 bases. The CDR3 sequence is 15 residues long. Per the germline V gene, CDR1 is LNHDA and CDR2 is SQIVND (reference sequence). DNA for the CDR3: TGTGCCAGTAGTAAGAGCAGGGGGCGCCTTCAGCCCAAGCATTTT. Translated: CASSKSRGRLQPKHF.

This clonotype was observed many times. The CDR3: CASSLLLPGVEQFF. The CDR3 region has the DNA TGTGCCAGCAGTTTATTACTCCCGGGGGTCGAGCAGTTCTTC. This rearrangement joins TRBV27 to TRBJ2-1; the D gene is possibly TRBD2 (6 bases). Trimming pared 1 base from V and 10 bases from J, leaving 14 bases between. This CDR3 is built from 14 residues. Germline CDR1 is MNHEY and CDR2 is SMNVEV (reference sequence).

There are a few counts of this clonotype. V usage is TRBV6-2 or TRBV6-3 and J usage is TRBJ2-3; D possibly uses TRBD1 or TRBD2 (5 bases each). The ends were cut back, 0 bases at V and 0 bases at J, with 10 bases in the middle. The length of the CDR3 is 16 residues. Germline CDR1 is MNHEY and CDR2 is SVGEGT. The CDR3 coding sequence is TGTGCCAGCAGTTACTCGCAGGGACCAAGCACAGATACGCAGTATTTT. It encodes CASSYSQGPSTDTQYF.

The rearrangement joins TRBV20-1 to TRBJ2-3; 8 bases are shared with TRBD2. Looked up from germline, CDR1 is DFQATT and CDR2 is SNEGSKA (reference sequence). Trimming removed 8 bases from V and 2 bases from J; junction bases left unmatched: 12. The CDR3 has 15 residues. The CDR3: CSPPRLAGYTDTQYF. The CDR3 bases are TGCAGTCCTCCACGGCTAGCGGGTTACACAGATACGCAGTATTTT.

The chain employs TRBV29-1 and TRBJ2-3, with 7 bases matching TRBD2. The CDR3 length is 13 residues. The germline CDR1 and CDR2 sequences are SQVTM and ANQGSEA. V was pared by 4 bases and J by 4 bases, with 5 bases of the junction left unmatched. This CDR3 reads CSVAQRGSDTQYF. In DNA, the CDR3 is TGCAGCGTTGCCCAGCGGGGATCAGATACGCAGTATTTT.

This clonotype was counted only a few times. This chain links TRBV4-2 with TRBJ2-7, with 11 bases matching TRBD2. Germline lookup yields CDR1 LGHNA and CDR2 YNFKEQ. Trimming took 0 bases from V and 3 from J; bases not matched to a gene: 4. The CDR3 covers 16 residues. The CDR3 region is CASSQDGTSGYYEQYF. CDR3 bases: TGTGCCAGCAGCCAAGACGGGACTAGCGGCTACTACGAGCAGTACTTC.

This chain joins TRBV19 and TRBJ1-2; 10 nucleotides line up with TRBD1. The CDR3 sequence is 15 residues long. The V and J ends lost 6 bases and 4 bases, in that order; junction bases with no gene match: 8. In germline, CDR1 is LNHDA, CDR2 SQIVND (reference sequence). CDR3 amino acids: CASRPGQGFGYGYTF. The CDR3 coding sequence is TGTGCCAGTAGACCGGGACAGGGGTTTGGCTATGGCTACACCTTC.

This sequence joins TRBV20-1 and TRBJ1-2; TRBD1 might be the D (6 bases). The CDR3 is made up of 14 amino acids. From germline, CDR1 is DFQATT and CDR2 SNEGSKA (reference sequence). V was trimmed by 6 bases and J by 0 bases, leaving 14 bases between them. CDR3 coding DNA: TGCAGTGCCCTCCGTACAGGGACTAACTATGGCTACACCTTC. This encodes CSALRTGTNYGYTF.

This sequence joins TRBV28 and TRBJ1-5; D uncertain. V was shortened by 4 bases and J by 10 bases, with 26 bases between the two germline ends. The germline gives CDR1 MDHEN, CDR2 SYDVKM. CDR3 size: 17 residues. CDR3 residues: CASSSKDLNPLKGPQHF. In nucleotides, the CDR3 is TGTGCCAGCAGTTCCAAGGACCTGAACCCTCTAAAAGGACCCCAGCATTTT.

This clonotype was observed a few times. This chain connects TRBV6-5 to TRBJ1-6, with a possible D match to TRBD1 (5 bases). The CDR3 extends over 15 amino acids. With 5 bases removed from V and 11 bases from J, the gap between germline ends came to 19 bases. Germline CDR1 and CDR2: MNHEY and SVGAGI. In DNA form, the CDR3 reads TGTGCCAGCAGTGAGAGACAGAACCAACGGCCACCCCTCCACTTT. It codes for CASSERQNQRPPLHF.

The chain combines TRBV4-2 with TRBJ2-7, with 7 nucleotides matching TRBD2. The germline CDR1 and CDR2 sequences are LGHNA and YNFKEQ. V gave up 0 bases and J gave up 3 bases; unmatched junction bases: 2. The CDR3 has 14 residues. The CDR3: CASSQDWEGYEQYF. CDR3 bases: TGTGCCAGCAGCCAAGACTGGGAGGGCTACGAGCAGTACTTC.

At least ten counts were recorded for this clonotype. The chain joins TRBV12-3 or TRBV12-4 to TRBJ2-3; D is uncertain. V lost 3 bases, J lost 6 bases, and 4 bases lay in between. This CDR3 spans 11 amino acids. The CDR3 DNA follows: TGTGCCAGCAGTTTCGGGGATACGCAGTATTTT. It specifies CASSFGDTQYF.

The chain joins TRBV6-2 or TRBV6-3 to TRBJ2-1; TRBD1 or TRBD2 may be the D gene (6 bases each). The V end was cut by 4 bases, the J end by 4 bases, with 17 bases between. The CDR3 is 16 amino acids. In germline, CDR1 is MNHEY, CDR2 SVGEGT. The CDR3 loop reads CASSFPSGARYNEQFF. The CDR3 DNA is TGTGCCAGCAGTTTCCCCTCGGGGGCAAGGTACAATGAGCAGTTCTTC.

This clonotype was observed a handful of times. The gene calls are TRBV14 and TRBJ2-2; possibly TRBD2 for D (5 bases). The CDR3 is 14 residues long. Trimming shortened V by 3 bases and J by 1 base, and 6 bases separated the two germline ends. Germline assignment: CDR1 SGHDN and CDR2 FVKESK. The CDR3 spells CASSQRVNTGELFF. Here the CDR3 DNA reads TGTGCCAGCAGCCAGAGGGTGAACACCGGGGAGCTGTTTTTT.

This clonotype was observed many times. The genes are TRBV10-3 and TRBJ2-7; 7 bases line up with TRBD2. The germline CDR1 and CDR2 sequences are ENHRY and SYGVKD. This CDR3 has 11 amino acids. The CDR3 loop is CASGEGSEQYV. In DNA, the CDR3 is TGTGCTTCGGGGGAGGGCTCCGAGCAGTACGTC.

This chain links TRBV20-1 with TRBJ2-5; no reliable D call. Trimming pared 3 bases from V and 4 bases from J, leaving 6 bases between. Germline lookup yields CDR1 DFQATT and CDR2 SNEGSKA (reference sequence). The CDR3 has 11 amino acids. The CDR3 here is CSARRAETQYF. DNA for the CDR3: TGCAGTGCTAGGCGCGCAGAGACCCAGTACTTC.

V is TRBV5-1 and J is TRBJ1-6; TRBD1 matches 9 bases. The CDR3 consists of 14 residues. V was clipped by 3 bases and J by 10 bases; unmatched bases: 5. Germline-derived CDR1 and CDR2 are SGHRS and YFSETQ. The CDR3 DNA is TGCGCCAGCAGCTATGACAGGGGGTTATCACCCCTCCACTTT. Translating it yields CASSYDRGLSPLHF.

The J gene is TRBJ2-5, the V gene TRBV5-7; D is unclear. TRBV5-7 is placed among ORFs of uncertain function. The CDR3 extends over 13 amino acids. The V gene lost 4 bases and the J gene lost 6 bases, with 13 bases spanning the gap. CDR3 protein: CASSTPRSQTQYF. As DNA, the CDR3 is TGTGCCAGCAGCACCCCTAGGTCGCAGACCCAGTACTTC.

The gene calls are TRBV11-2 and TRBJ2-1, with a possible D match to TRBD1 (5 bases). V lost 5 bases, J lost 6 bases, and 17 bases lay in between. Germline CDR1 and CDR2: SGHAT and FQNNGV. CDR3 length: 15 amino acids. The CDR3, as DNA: TGTGCCAGCAGCACCCTGAAGGGGAAAGGCAATGAGCAGTTCTTC. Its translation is CASSTLKGKGNEQFF. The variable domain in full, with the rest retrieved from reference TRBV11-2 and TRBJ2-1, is EAGVAQSPRYKIIEKRQSVAFWCNPISGHATLYWYQQILGQGPKLLIQFQNNGVVDDSQLPKDRFSAERLKGVDSTLKIQPAKLEDSAVYLCASSTLKGKGNEQFFGPGTRLTVL.